This T cell receptor (beta chain) was retrieved from a study of T cell responses to AZD1222 COVID-19 vaccine. J gave up 6 bases and V 3 bases, and 2 bases lay outside the gene matches. Germline CDR1 is SEHNR and CDR2 is FQNEAQ (reference sequence). The CDR3 is 13 amino acids. The table came from immunoSEQ multiplex PCR; TCRdb's copy has only in-frame clones and leaves some out. Counted here are over 100,000 clones, approximately 90% occurring once; the ten biggest clones make up less than 9%. This TCR derives from an adult in good health. V gene TRBV7-9 combines with J gene TRBJ2-1, with 7 positions matching TRBD1. This sample comprised peripheral blood, obtained on day 0 of AZD1222 vaccination. As DNA, the CDR3 is TGTGCCAGCAGCTTCGGGACAGTCAATGAGCAGTTCTTC. Translation: CASSFGTVNEQFF.